This record covers a single T cell receptor beta chain. Its antigen remains unidentified. This entry belongs to a study of beta chain features in type 1 diabetes. The investigators reverse transcribed all of the isolated RNA, so they sequenced expressed TCRB transcripts. Sequenced by immunoSEQ multiplex PCR; TCRdb stores in-frame clones only, minus some. Here the sample spans about 370,000 clones, about 10% being singletons. General study points: People with Type 1 diabetes carried modestly yet significantly shorter TCRB CDR3s in all four CD4+ subsets.

The source material was central memory CD4+ T cells from blood. The source is a man aged 25-45 years with type 1 diabetes.

CDR3: CASSWGVQVGLNEQFF. Here the CDR3 DNA reads TGTGCCAGCAGCTGGGGGGTGCAGGTAGGGTTAAATGAGCAGTTCTTC. The J gene is TRBJ2-1, the V gene TRBV7-9, with D tentatively TRBD2 (6 bases). CDR3 size: 16 residues. Looked up from germline, CDR1 is SEHNR and CDR2 is FQNEAQ (reference sequence). V shed 4 bases and J shed 7 bases, with 20 bases lying between them.